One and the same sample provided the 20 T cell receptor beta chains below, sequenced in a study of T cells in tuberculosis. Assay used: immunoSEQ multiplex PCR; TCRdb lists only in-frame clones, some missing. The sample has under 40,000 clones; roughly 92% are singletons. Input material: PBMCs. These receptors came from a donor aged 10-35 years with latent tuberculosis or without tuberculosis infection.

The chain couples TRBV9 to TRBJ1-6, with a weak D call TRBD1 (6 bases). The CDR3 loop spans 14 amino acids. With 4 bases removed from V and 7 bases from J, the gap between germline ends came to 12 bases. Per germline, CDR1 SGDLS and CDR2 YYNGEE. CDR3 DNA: TGTGCCAGCAGCCCCAAGGACAGCAATTCACCCCTCCACTTT. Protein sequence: CASSPKDSNSPLHF.

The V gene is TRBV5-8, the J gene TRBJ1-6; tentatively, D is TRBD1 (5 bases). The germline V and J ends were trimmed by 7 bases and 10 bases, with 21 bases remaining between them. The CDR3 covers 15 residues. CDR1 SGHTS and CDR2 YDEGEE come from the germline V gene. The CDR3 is CASHLRASPGSPLHF. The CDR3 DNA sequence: TGTGCCAGCCACCTCAGGGCCAGTCCCGGGTCACCCCTCCACTTT.

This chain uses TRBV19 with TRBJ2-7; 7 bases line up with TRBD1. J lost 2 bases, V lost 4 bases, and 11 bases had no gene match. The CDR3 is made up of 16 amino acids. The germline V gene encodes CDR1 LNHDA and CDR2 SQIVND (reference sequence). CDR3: CASSTADRRPPYEQYF. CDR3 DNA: TGTGCCAGTAGTACAGCGGACAGGAGACCACCCTACGAGCAGTACTTC.

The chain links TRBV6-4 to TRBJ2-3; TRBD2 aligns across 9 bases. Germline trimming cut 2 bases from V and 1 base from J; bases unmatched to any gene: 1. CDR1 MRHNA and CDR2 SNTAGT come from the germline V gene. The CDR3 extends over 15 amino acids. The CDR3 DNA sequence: TGTGCCAGCAGTGACGCTAGCGGGGGCACAGATACGCAGTATTTT. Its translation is CASSDASGGTDTQYF.

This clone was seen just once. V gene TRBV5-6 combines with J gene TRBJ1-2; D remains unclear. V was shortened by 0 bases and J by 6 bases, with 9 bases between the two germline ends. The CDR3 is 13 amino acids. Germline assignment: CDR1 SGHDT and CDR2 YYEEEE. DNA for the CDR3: TGTGCCAGCAGCTTGGGGGCAGGTGATGGCTACACCTTC. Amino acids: CASSLGAGDGYTF.

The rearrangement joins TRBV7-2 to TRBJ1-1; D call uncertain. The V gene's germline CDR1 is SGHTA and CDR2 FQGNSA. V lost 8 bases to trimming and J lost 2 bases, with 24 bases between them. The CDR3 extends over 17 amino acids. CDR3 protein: CASAPGGLSTRNTEAFF. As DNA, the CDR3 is TGTGCCAGCGCCCCGGGAGGTTTAAGTACAAGAAACACTGAAGCTTTCTTT.

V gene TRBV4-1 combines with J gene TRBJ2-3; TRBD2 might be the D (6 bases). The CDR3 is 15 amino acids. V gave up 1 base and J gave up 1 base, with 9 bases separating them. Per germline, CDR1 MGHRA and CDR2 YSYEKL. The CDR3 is CASSQVPGGTDTQYF. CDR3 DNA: TGCGCCAGCAGCCAAGTTCCGGGGGGCACAGATACGCAGTATTTT.

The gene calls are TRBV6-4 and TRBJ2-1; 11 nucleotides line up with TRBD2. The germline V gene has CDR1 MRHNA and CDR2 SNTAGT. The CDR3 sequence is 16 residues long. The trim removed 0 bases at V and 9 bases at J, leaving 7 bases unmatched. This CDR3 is CASSDSVSGGASEQFF. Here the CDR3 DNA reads TGTGCCAGCAGTGACTCGGTTAGCGGGGGGGCCAGTGAGCAGTTCTTC.

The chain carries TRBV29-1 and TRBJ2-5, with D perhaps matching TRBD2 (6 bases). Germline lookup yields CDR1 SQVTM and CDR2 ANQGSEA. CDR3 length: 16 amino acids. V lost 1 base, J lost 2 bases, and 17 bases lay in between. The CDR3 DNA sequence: TGCAGCGTTGAAGGCCGTGCGGGAACCGTACAAGAGACCCAGTACTTC. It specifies CSVEGRAGTVQETQYF.

The CDR3 sequence: CASSPPQNSPLHF. CDR3 DNA: TGTGCCAGCAGCCCCCCCCAGAATTCACCCCTCCACTTT. This chain uses TRBV7-3 with TRBJ1-6, with D unresolved. V lost 5 bases and J lost 7, with 9 bases in between. The CDR3 contains 13 residues. Germline V gives CDR1 SGHTA, CDR2 FQGTGA.

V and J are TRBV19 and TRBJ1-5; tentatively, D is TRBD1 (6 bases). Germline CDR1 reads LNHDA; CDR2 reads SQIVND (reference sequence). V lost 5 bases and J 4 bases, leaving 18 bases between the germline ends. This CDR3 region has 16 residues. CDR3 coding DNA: TGTGCCAGTAGTGGACGGGGACAAAGGGGAAATCAGCCCCAGCATTTT. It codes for CASSGRGQRGNQPQHF.

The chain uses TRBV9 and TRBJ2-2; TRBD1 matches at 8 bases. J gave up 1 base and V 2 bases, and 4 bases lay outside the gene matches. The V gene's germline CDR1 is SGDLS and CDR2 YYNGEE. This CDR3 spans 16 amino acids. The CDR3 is CASSVRQGRNTGELFF. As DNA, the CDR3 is TGTGCCAGCAGCGTGCGACAGGGGCGGAACACCGGGGAGCTGTTTTTT.

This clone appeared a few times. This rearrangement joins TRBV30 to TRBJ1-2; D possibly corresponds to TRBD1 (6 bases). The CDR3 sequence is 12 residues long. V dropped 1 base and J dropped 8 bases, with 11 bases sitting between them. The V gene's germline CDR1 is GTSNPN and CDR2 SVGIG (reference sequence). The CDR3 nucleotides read TGTGCCTGGAGTGGGGCAGGGGAAGGCTACACCTTC. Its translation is CAWSGAGEGYTF.

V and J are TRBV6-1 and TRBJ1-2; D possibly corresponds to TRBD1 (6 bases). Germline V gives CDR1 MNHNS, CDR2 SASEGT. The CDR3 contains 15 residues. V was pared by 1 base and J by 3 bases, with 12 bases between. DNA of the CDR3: TGTGCCAGCAGTGAAGTTGGGGACACTTACTATGGCTACACCTTC. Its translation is CASSEVGDTYYGYTF.

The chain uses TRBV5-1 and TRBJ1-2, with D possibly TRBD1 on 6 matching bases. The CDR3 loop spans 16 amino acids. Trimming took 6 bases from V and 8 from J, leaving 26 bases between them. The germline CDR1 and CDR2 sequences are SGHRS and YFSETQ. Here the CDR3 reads CASKQGSGTIYLGYTF. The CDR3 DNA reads TGCGCCAGCAAGCAAGGATCCGGGACAATCTATCTCGGCTACACCTTC.

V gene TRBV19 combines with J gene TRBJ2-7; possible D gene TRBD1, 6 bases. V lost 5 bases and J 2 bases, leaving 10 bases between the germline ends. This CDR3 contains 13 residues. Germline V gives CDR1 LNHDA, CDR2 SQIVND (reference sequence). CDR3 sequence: CASSFRGPYEQYF. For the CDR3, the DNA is TGTGCCAGTAGTTTCAGGGGTCCCTACGAGCAGTACTTC.

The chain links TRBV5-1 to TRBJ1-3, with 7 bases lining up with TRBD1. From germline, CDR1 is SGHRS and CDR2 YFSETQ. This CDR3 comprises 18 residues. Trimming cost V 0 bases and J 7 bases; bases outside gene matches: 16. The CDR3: CASSLGPPGQIPENTIYF. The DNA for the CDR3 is TGCGCCAGCAGCTTGGGGCCCCCGGGACAGATCCCGGAGAACACCATATATTTT.

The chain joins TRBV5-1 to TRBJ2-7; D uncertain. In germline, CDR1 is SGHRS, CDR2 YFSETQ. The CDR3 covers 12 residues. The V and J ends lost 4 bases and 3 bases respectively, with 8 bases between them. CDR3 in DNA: TGCGCCAGCAGCCCCGAGAGCTACGAGCAGTACTTC. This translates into CASSPESYEQYF.

This CDR3 is CASSYEWGGEQYF. The CDR3 DNA reads as TGTGCCAGCAGTTACGAATGGGGGGGCGAGCAGTACTTC. The genes are TRBV6-5 and TRBJ2-7; 7 bases match TRBD2. The length of the CDR3 is 13 residues. V trimming: 2 bases; J trimming: 6 bases; junction bases outside the gene matches: 4. CDR1 and CDR2 (germline): MNHEY, SVGAGI.

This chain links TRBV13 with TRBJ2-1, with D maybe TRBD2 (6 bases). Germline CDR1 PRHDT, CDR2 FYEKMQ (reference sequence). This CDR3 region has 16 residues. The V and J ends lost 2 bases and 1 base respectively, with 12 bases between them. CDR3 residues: CASSLWGDSSYNEQFF. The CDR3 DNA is TGTGCCAGCAGCTTATGGGGGGATAGTTCCTACAATGAGCAGTTCTTC. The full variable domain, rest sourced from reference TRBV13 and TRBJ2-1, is AAGVIQSPRHLIKEKRETATLKCYPIPRHDTVYWYQQGPGQDPQFLISFYEKMQSDKGSIPDRFSAQQFSDYHSELNMSSLELGDSALYFCASSLWGDSSYNEQFFGPGTRLTVL.